Listed below are T cell receptor beta chains from one sample, sequenced in a study of T cell responses to AZD1222 COVID-19 vaccine. Repertoires were generated with immunoSEQ multiplex PCR, while TCRdb's copy carries only in-frame clones and drops some. The sample has nearly 80,000 clones; more than 75% are singletons. The sample consisted of peripheral blood, taken on day 0 of AZD1222 vaccination. These receptors all come from an adult in good health. CDR3s include the opening cysteine and the closing phenylalanine or tryptophan. The order of the fields is J gene, clone size, D gene, V gene, CDR3 protein, CDR3 DNA. A D gene is named only where the DNA matches it firmly. Clone size appears in some rows only: once, few, many, or a class for an expanded clone.

TRBJ2-2,NA,TRBD2,TRBV6-5,CASSYRSGGNTGELFF,TGTGCCAGCAGTTACCGTAGCGGGGGAAACACCGGGGAGCTGTTTTTT
TRBJ1-1,NA,NA,TRBV5-8,CASNVQGRNTEAFF,TGTGCCAGCAACGTACAGGGCCGAAACACTGAAGCTTTCTTT
TRBJ2-3,NA,NA,TRBV11-2,CASSLLGDTQYF,TGTGCCAGCAGCTTGTTAGGAGATACGCAGTATTTT
TRBJ1-1,NA,NA,TRBV6-5,CASSYSEGHMNTEAFF,TGTGCCAGCAGTTACTCGGAGGGCCACATGAACACTGAAGCTTTCTTT
TRBJ2-7,few,TRBD2,TRBV27,CASSSTSGYEQYF,TGTGCCAGCAGTTCGACTAGCGGATACGAGCAGTACTTC
TRBJ1-5,NA,TRBD1,TRBV7-9,CASSLGGTDLNQPQHF,TGTGCCAGCAGCTTAGGAGGGACAGACCTCAATCAGCCCCAGCATTTT
TRBJ2-1,NA,TRBD2,TRBV5-4,CASSPWTSVVYYNEQFF,TGTGCCAGCAGCCCATGGACTAGCGTGGTATATTACAATGAGCAGTTCTTC
TRBJ1-2,NA,NA,TRBV4-1,CASSQGQGGGTAYRAYGYTF,TGCGCCAGCAGCCAAGGGCAGGGAGGAGGCACGGCTTATAGGGCCTATGGCTACACCTTC
TRBJ1-5,once,NA,TRBV29-1,CSVGDRVNQPQHF,TGCAGCGTGGGGGACCGAGTAAATCAGCCCCAGCATTTT
TRBJ1-2,NA,TRBD1,TRBV5-4,CASSLEGAPRPTF,TGTGCCAGCAGCTTGGAGGGGGCGCCCCGTCCCACCTTC
TRBJ1-2,once,NA,TRBV3-1/TRBV3-2,CASSQDGFSRDGVYGYTF,TGTGCCAGCAGCCAAGACGGGTTTAGTAGGGACGGAGTCTATGGCTACACCTTC
TRBJ2-3,many,TRBD2,TRBV19,CASSMGLAGGTDTQYF,TGTGCCAGTAGTATGGGACTAGCGGGGGGCACAGATACGCAGTATTTT
TRBJ1-1,NA,TRBD1,TRBV18,CASSPGTASSEAFF,TGTGCCAGCTCACCAGGGACAGCGTCGTCTGAAGCTTTCTTT
TRBJ2-5,once,NA,TRBV19,CASSITGPRGETQYF,TGTGCCAGTAGTATTACAGGGCCGAGAGGTGAGACCCAGTACTTC
TRBJ1-2,NA,NA,TRBV18,CASSPQGEPNYGYTF,TGTGCCAGCTCACCACAGGGCGAACCTAACTATGGCTACACCTTC
TRBJ2-1,NA,TRBD2,TRBV9,CASSVGTSAYNEQFF,TGTGCCAGCAGCGTAGGGACTAGTGCCTACAATGAGCAGTTCTTC
TRBJ1-1,NA,NA,TRBV5-4,CASSLATATEAFF,TGTGCCAGCAGCTTGGCGACAGCCACTGAAGCTTTCTTT
TRBJ1-3,NA,NA,TRBV10-2,CASSEQGSGNTIYF,TGCGCCAGCAGTGAACAAGGCTCTGGAAACACCATATATTTT
TRBJ2-3,NA,NA,TRBV5-6,CASSLDSTDTQYF,TGTGCCAGCAGCTTAGACTCAACAGATACGCAGTATTTT
TRBJ1-2,few,NA,TRBV2,CASTTGDTPGYTF,TGTGCCAGCACCACGGGCGACACGCCTGGCTACACCTTC
TRBJ1-2,NA,NA,TRBV20-1,CSASNGPGYGYTF,TGCAGTGCTAGTAACGGCCCCGGGTATGGCTACACCTTC
TRBJ1-3,NA,NA,TRBV12-3/TRBV12-4,CASPPVSGNTIYF,TGTGCCAGCCCCCCCGTCTCTGGAAACACCATATATTTT
TRBJ1-2,few,NA,TRBV24-1,CATSDKDRWGYTF,TGTGCCACCAGTGATAAAGACAGGTGGGGCTACACCTTC
TRBJ2-1,NA,NA,TRBV5-4,CASSWEGANEQFF,TGTGCCAGCAGCTGGGAGGGGGCTAATGAGCAGTTCTTC
TRBJ1-2,NA,NA,TRBV12-3/TRBV12-4,CASSFADGGYTF,TGTGCCAGCAGTTTCGCGGACGGTGGCTACACCTTC
TRBJ1-5,few,TRBD1,TRBV7-2,CASSSQGSNQPQHF,TGTGCCAGCAGCTCACAGGGGAGCAATCAGCCCCAGCATTTT
TRBJ2-1,few,NA,TRBV7-8,CASSRDLIYNEQFF,TGTGCCAGCAGCCGGGACTTGATTTACAATGAGCAGTTCTTC
TRBJ1-1,NA,NA,TRBV6-5,CASSPGPQNTEAFF,TGTGCCAGCAGCCCCGGGCCCCAGAACACTGAAGCTTTCTTT
TRBJ1-4,NA,TRBD1,TRBV7-9,CASSLAAGGGEKLFF,TGTGCCAGCAGCTTAGCAGCAGGGGGCGGTGAAAAACTGTTTTTT
TRBJ1-2,NA,NA,TRBV6-2/TRBV6-3,CASSYFDRRNGYTF,TGTGCCAGCAGTTACTTTGACAGACGGAATGGCTACACCTTC
TRBJ2-7,NA,NA,TRBV4-1,CASSQPFVGDYEQYF,TGCGCCAGCAGCCAACCTTTCGTCGGGGACTACGAGCAGTACTTC
TRBJ1-1,NA,NA,TRBV6-5,CASRGTEAFF,TGTGCCAGTCGCGGTACTGAAGCTTTCTTT
TRBJ2-3,NA,NA,TRBV5-1,CASSSGSITDTQYF,TGCGCCAGCAGCTCTGGGTCAATCACAGATACGCAGTATTTT
TRBJ2-7,NA,NA,TRBV24-1,CATSDTGYEQYF,TGTGCCACCAGTGATACAGGGTACGAGCAGTACTTC
TRBJ2-7,NA,NA,TRBV11-2,CASSLGPGGVRDEQYF,TGTGCCAGCAGCTTAGGTCCCGGGGGCGTGCGGGACGAGCAGTACTTC
TRBJ1-1,NA,NA,TRBV11-2,CASSLYVGNTEAFF,TGTGCCAGCAGCTTATATGTAGGGAACACTGAAGCTTTCTTT
TRBJ1-5,NA,NA,TRBV6-5,CASSSNVNQPQHF,TGTGCCAGCAGTAGTAACGTGAATCAGCCCCAGCATTTT
TRBJ2-1,NA,NA,TRBV5-1,CASSFGNSYNEQFF,TGCGCCAGCAGCTTTGGGAACTCCTACAATGAGCAGTTCTTC
TRBJ2-5,once,TRBD2,TRBV18,CASSLTGTNDKETQYF,TGTGCCAGCTCACTAACCGGGACTAACGATAAAGAGACCCAGTACTTC
TRBJ1-2,NA,TRBD1,TRBV2,CASSGQGNGGYTF,TGTGCCAGCAGTGGACAGGGAAACGGTGGCTACACCTTC
TRBJ1-1,NA,NA,TRBV5-1,CASSSQGPNTEAFF,TGCGCCAGCAGCTCACAGGGACCGAACACTGAAGCTTTCTTT
TRBJ1-6,NA,NA,TRBV6-4,CASRPGGNSPLHF,TGTGCCAGCAGGCCAGGCGGAAATTCACCCCTCCACTTT
TRBJ2-3,NA,NA,TRBV7-2,CASSLARSDTQYF,TGTGCCAGCAGCTTAGCTAGGTCAGATACGCAGTATTTT
TRBJ2-3,NA,TRBD2,TRBV4-2,CASSQDGTGGLPYGDTQYF,TGTGCCAGCAGCCAAGATGGGACCGGGGGACTACCCTATGGAGATACGCAGTATTTT
TRBJ1-4,NA,TRBD1,TRBV3-1/TRBV3-2,CASSQTGPTTNEKLFF,TGTGCCAGCAGCCAGACAGGGCCTACAACTAATGAAAAACTGTTTTTT
TRBJ2-3,NA,NA,TRBV5-1,CASSLATSGWPDTQYF,TGCGCCAGCAGCTTGGCCACATCAGGATGGCCAGATACGCAGTATTTT
TRBJ1-1,NA,TRBD1,TRBV5-1,CASSAGGTGSEAFF,TGCGCCAGCAGCGCTGGTGGGACAGGGTCTGAAGCTTTCTTT
TRBJ1-5,NA,NA,TRBV28,CASSVTVNNQPQHF,TGTGCCAGCAGCGTGACAGTTAACAATCAGCCCCAGCATTTT